This T cell receptor (beta chain) came from a study of T cell changes during pregnancy in multiple sclerosis. Profiling relied on immunoSEQ multiplex PCR, and the TCRdb table lists in-frame clones only, not all of them. The data show approximately 49,000 clones, roughly 92% seen once. The TCR comes from a female donor in good health, enrolled as a control in a pregnancy study. The starting material was CD4+ T cells from peripheral blood mononuclear cells, obtained in the second trimester of pregnancy.

The CDR3 DNA reads as TGTGCCAGCAGCCCTCTGGGGGGGGTGACTGAAGCTTTCTTT. This encodes CASSPLGGVTEAFF. The genes are TRBV7-2 and TRBJ1-1; the D gene is possibly TRBD1 (5 bases). CDR1 is SGHTA and CDR2 is FQGNSA in the germline V gene. The CDR3 extends over 14 amino acids. The germline V and J ends were trimmed by 5 bases and 5 bases, with 15 bases remaining between them.